This TCR beta chain was documented in a study of Tregs in tolerant kidney transplant recipients (dated by TCRdb to the late 2010s). The study in broad terms: Other Treg samples came from a 3-day mixed lymphocyte reaction with belatacept, some followed by an approximately 5-day donor restimulation, before sorting recipient CD4+CD25+CD127- cells. The study used TCRbeta sequencing to identify donor-specific regulatory T cells before combined kidney and bone marrow transplantation, then tracked those cells after transplant. During sorting of primary belatacept mixed lymphocyte reaction cultures, recipient cells were distinguished from donor cells with antibodies. TCRbeta repertoire sequencing was used in 3 healthy controls to compare several methods for expanding Tregs specific for an allogeneic donor.

Results the study describes overall, beyond this receptor: Because the study included only a small number of patients, the results must be confirmed in larger populations and under other immunosuppression protocols. Biological reproducibility was not examined directly, but technical replication error appeared to be minimal. Expanding Tregs with activated donor B cells appeared to identify the most biologically relevant and donor-specific TCRbeta repertoire.

The CDR1 and CDR2 encoded by the germline V gene (reference sequence) are MNHEY and SMNVEV. Deletion took 6 bases off V and 0 bases off J, with a span of 9 bases between the germline ends. From cysteine to phenylalanine, the CDR3 is 14 amino acids long. The kept DNA is CDR3 alone, 42 bases in frame from the first base. Healthy control blood was obtained either as purchased buffy coats or from healthy volunteers. Healthy control blood was processed to PBMCs with a Ficoll density gradient and then cryopreserved, whereas patient PBMCs were collected both before and after transplant. In regard to this clone: No cognate antigen has been identified for it. The input lacks base qualities; no much larger clone sits a single base away.

For TCRbeta CDR3 sequencing, genomic DNA from the sorted cells was extracted using the QIAGEN DNeasy Blood and Tissue Kit. Through immunoSEQ, high-throughput TCRbeta CDR3 sequencing was done commercially, including PCR amplification with internal controls and bias correction. From the authors' description of their analysis: Unique productive TCRbeta sequences were defined by CDR3 nucleotide sequence when primers matched and otherwise by CDR3 amino acid sequence together with Vbeta and Jbeta genes. A sequence counted as donor-reactive if, in CFSE-low cells, the sequence had a frequency of at least 0.01% and was expanded at least 5-fold compared with unstimulated cells. Repertoire divergence was quantified by Jensen-Shannon divergence using the top 100 TCRbeta sequences ranked by frequency. For samples with multiple sequencing runs, sorting error was corrected in each run separately before the runs were combined. Entries here come from immuneACCESS through TCRdb and include only in-frame sequences with V and J called. Some clones fail to appear in such tables; in the studies checked, an unresolved V gene covers under half of the shortfall, and the cause of the remainder is unknown. D and trimming were read from the DNA, whereas the V and J calls and clone size are those reported in that table. This sample comprises just under 20,000 clones, about two thirds of them detected only once. The ten top clones hold roughly 3.5% of the sample.

This receptor was taken from a human donor in good health. Recombination joined TRBV27 with TRBJ1-5; the D region possibly corresponds to TRBD1 (5 bases align). The sequenced material came from Tregs from blood cultured with allogeneic cells. The CDR3 corresponds to CASRGRGSNQPQHF. DNA sequence: TGTGCCAGCAGGGGGCGGGGTAGCAATCAGCCCCAGCATTTT.